Reported below is one T cell receptor beta chain. Its antigen is unknown. The data were produced by immunoSEQ multiplex PCR, yet TCRdb's version contains in-frame clones alone and is incomplete. Here the sample spans about 680,000 clones, 80% to 90% being singletons. The germline V gene has CDR1 LNHDA and CDR2 SQIVND (reference sequence). There are 16 residues in the CDR3. The V end was cut by 10 bases, the J end by 0 bases, with 16 bases between. These data belong to a study of Ad26.COV2.S vaccination and SARS-CoV-2 variants. Looking at the study overall: The study gave Ad26.COV2.S intramuscularly, once or twice 56 days apart.

Regarding treatment: roughly 20 received Ad26.COV2.S at low or high dose, single or two shots; roughly five received placebo; per-sample allocation not given. Day 63 after the first injection of vaccine or placebo was the sampling time. Study results and caveats: CD8+ and CD4+ T cells specific for spike reportedly responded with substantial breadth after vaccination. Relative to placebo recipients, vaccine recipients exhibited elevated spike-specific TCR breadth. Measurements of TCR breadth and depth may have given underestimates of the total T cell responses.

The chain employs TRBV19 and TRBJ1-6; D not certain. This clonotype was obtained from a person aged 18-60 years who received the Ad26.COV2.S COVID-19 vaccine or a placebo. The sample consisted of peripheral blood, taken in a trial of Ad26.COV2.S vaccine versus placebo. The CDR3 sequence is CATRPGPSSYNSPLHF. The CDR3 DNA follows: TGTGCCACCCGTCCTGGACCAAGCTCCTATAATTCACCCCTCCACTTT. The complete variable domain, with remaining parts taken from reference TRBV19 and TRBJ1-6, reads DGGITQSPKYLFRKEGQNVTLSCEQNLNHDAMYWYRQDPGQGLRLIYYSQIVNDFQKGDIAEGYSVSREKKESFPLTVTSAQKNPTAFYLCATRPGPSSYNSPLHFGNGTRLTVT.